This T cell receptor beta chain was found in a study of response to subunit inactivated influenza vaccine. This clonotype showed up just a few times. What it binds is unknown. The CDR3 loop spans 13 amino acids. The V gene's germline CDR1 is DFQATT and CDR2 SNEGSKA (reference sequence). V was pared by 0 bases and J by 5 bases, with 7 bases between. Study results and limitations: Authors suggested that a seasonal influenza vaccination recruits few new T cells each time.

Each CDR3 protein gets one entry after TCRdb re-called the RT-PCR reads with MiXCR. This sample has more than 700,000 distinct CDR3 sequences, with 21% found just once. This chain joins TRBV20-1 and TRBJ1-4; D ambiguous. The TCR comes from a man aged 45-65 years who received an inactivated influenza vaccine. The source material was PBMCs from blood, sampled less than 6 days after vaccination. The CDR3 DNA sequence: TGCAGTGCTAGAGACACAAAGAATGAAAAACTGTTTTTT. This sequence encodes CSARDTKNEKLFF.